This record looks at one T cell receptor (beta chain) sequence and its context. Antigen: not known. This sample's time point: week 35, safety follow-up. Doses comprised 300 ug of mutant IDH1 20-mer peptide each, plus topical imiquimod. Data came from immunoSEQ multiplex PCR; TCRdb stores just in-frame clones and leaves some out. The table includes 45,000 to 60,000 clones, around 90% detected once. The data originate from a study of a mutant IDH1 vaccine in newly diagnosed glioma. Looking at the study overall: Vaccines began 4-6 weeks after radiotherapy alone, or with temozolomide cycles. In the visit schedule, V12 fell in week 35, while V13 fell in week 47.

Study findings and constraints: Changes in top peripheral clonotypes did not appear linked to pseudoprogression.

The receptor's source is a woman aged 40-49 years with glioma. The material sequenced was PBMCs, taken from a glioma patient whose treatment included an IDH1 peptide vaccine.

The CDR3 coding sequence is TGTGCCAGTAGTACCCGAGCGGGAGTCTTTAATGAGCAGTTCTTC. Residues: CASSTRAGVFNEQFF. The chain has TRBV19 and TRBJ2-1; 8 nucleotides agree with TRBD2. The germline gives CDR1 LNHDA, CDR2 SQIVND (reference sequence). The CDR3 length is 15 residues. Germline trimming cut 4 bases from V and 7 bases from J; bases unmatched to any gene: 9.